This entry features one TCR beta chain sequence. Germline CDR1 MDHEN, CDR2 SYDVKM. The CDR3 covers 12 residues. Trimming removed 7 bases from V and 4 bases from J, with 8 bases in between. This sample is drawn from a study of blood T cell repertoires in COVID-19. Repertoires were generated with immunoSEQ multiplex PCR, while TCRdb's copy carries only in-frame clones and drops some. Counted here are around 190,000 clones, about four fifths occurring once; the ten biggest clones make up around 8%. One Seattle source followed patients from active infection through their disease course. The sample consisted of peripheral blood. This receptor was obtained from an older woman with COVID-19, enrolled during active disease. V and J are TRBV28 and TRBJ1-3; D uncertain. In DNA form, the CDR3 reads TGTGCCAGCAAAGAGGGCGGAAACACCATATATTTT. Protein sequence: CASKEGGNTIYF.